This TCR beta chain was documented in a study of T cells after yellow fever vaccination. In this sample, this clonotype turned up a few times. CDR1 is SEHNR, CDR2 FQNEAQ, per germline (reference sequence). The CDR3 runs 17 residues. Trimming cost V 4 bases and J 9 bases, with 27 bases left between them. A universal primer site and UMIs were added as TCR cDNA was made by 5'RACE template switching. TCRdb itself ran the 5' RACE reads through MiXCR, one entry per CDR3 protein. The sample yields 150,000 to 200,000 distinct CDR3 sequences, around 8.5% seen once. The genes are TRBV7-9 and TRBJ2-5; D tentatively fits TRBD1 or TRBD2 (5 bases each). Sequences were derived from CD8+ T cells sorted from PBMCs, sampled 45 days after the yellow fever booster vaccination. The source is a man between 18 and 29 years old who received the YFV17D yellow fever vaccine. The DNA of the CDR3 is TGTGCCAGCAGCTACCCCGGAGTAGAGGGGACCTACGGGGCCCAGTACTTC. Its protein product is CASSYPGVEGTYGAQYF.